This T cell receptor (beta chain) is drawn from a study of long-term antiretroviral therapy in people with HIV. Whole-study findings and limits: Blood draws took place between about 2003 and 2018 and possibly involved older ART regimens.

Trimming stripped 2 bases from V and 6 bases from J, with 12 bases between. This CDR3 contains 14 residues. CDR1 and CDR2 from the germline V gene are SGHRS and YFSETQ. Sequencing relied on immunoSEQ assay v3.0, run at survey level. Sequenced by immunoSEQ multiplex PCR; TCRdb stores in-frame clones only, minus some. The data show around 13,000 clones, with more than 80% seen just once and around 12% held by the top ten. About this clone: Its antigen is as yet unknown.

The material was unsorted PBMCs, obtained 3.2 years before starting antiretroviral therapy. The source of this sequence is a man in his forties with HIV. The chain combines TRBV5-1 with TRBJ1-5; possible D gene TRBD1, 6 bases. The CDR3 loop is CASSLEGGSQPQHF. The CDR3, as DNA: TGCGCCAGCAGCTTAGAAGGGGGTTCTCAGCCCCAGCATTTT.